One sample yielded the 26 T cell receptor beta chains listed below, sequenced in a study of CD8 T cells in ankylosing spondylitis. TCRdb itself ran the 5' RACE reads through MiXCR, one entry per CDR3 protein. Among tens of thousands of distinct CDR3 sequences, approximately 2.6% were seen once, and the ten largest hold roughly 4.4%. Sequencing was done on a sample of blood, either unsorted or a sorted T cell fraction (not recorded which). The receptor set was obtained from a male donor with ankylosing spondylitis or in good health (not recorded which).

A note on this clonotype: This could be a read error, since a much larger clone is one nucleotide away. This chain uses TRBV9 with TRBJ2-1; 10 bases map to TRBD2. V shed 1 base, J shed 8 bases, and the junction held 9 bases outside the gene matches. Germline V gene sequence: CDR1 SGDLS, CDR2 YYNGEE. The CDR3 extends over 16 amino acids. The CDR3 region has the DNA TGTGCCAGCAGCGTACCCGGACTAGCGGAAGCCTATGAGCAGTTCTTC. Protein product: CASSVPGLAEAYEQFF.

This clonotype occurred many times. The gene calls are TRBV9 and TRBJ2-2; D is uncertain. CDR1 SGDLS and CDR2 YYNGEE come from the germline V gene. The germline V and J ends were trimmed by 0 bases and 6 bases, with 12 bases remaining between them. The CDR3 is 15 amino acids. The CDR3 protein is CASSVVVGLAGELFF. CDR3 nucleotide sequence: TGTGCCAGCAGCGTAGTGGTAGGGTTGGCCGGGGAGCTGTTTTTT.

Only one count was recorded for this clonotype. The gene calls are TRBV9 and TRBJ1-2; a possible D gene is TRBD1 (5 bases). Trimming stripped 5 bases from V and 6 bases from J, with 17 bases between. Looked up from germline, CDR1 is SGDLS and CDR2 is YYNGEE. The CDR3 is 14 residues long. The CDR3 sequence is CASSGANPVDGYTF. The DNA of the CDR3 is TGTGCCAGCAGTGGGGCCAATCCGGTAGATGGCTACACCTTC.

The chain combines TRBV9 with TRBJ2-6; TRBD1 matches at 11 bases. This CDR3 has 17 residues. Germline trimming cut 2 bases from V and 0 bases from J; bases unmatched to any gene: 1. Germline CDR1 is SGDLS and CDR2 is YYNGEE. The CDR3 DNA is TGTGCCAGCAGCGTCGGGACAGGGGGCTCTGGGGCCAACGTCCTGACTTTC. Its protein is CASSVGTGGSGANVLTF.

This clonotype qualifies as medium-sized. V and J are TRBV9 and TRBJ2-3; tentatively, D is TRBD2 (5 bases). Germline CDR1 reads SGDLS; CDR2 reads YYNGEE. The CDR3 is made up of 13 amino acids. V was trimmed by 4 bases and J by 4 bases, leaving 10 bases between them. In nucleotides, the CDR3 is TGTGCCAGCAGCCCCGCACTAGCAGATACGCAGTATTTT. Translation gives CASSPALADTQYF.

This clonotype was picked up many times. The chain joins TRBV9 to TRBJ1-1, with D unclear. CDR1 and CDR2 (germline): SGDLS, YYNGEE. The CDR3 spans 13 residues. V lost 1 base, J lost 1 base, and 5 bases lay in between. The CDR3 sequence: CASSVHENTEAFF. The CDR3 nucleotides are TGTGCCAGCAGCGTACATGAGAACACTGAAGCTTTCTTT.

This clonotype was seen repeatedly, ten times or more. V and J are TRBV9 and TRBJ2-1; the D gene is possibly TRBD2 (5 bases). Germline V gene data show CDR1 as SGDLS and CDR2 as YYNGEE. The V and J ends lost 4 bases and 6 bases respectively, with 20 bases between them. This CDR3 is built from 16 residues. Here the CDR3 DNA reads TGTGCCAGCAGCCTCACTCCGGGGAGAGGCGGCAATGAGCAGTTCTTC. It is translated as CASSLTPGRGGNEQFF.

This clonotype was seen many times. This sequence joins TRBV9 and TRBJ2-7; a possible D gene is TRBD2 (5 bases). From germline, CDR1 is SGDLS and CDR2 YYNGEE. V dropped 6 bases and J dropped 6 bases, with 16 bases sitting between them. This CDR3 contains 13 residues. DNA for the CDR3: TGTGCCAGCACCCGGGAACGGGGTGGCGAGCAGTACTTC. This sequence encodes CASTRERGGEQYF.

This clonotype was seen at least ten times. The chain links TRBV9 to TRBJ2-4; TRBD2 aligns across 7 bases. The CDR3 loop spans 14 amino acids. The V gene end was trimmed by 1 base and the J gene end by 6 bases; junction bases not matched to a gene: 4. Germline values: CDR1 SGDLS, CDR2 YYNGEE. CDR3 nucleotides: TGTGCCAGCAGCGTAACTAGCGAGGCAAACATTCAGTACTTC. It specifies CASSVTSEANIQYF.

This clonotype was recorded a few times. The CDR3 DNA reads TGTGCCAGCAGCGTAGCTGGCGGGAGGTACAACGAGCAGTACTTC. Protein: CASSVAGGRYNEQYF. The gene calls are TRBV9 and TRBJ2-7; TRBD2 agrees at 8 bases. The CDR3 is made up of 15 amino acids. V gave up 0 bases and J gave up 5 bases; unmatched junction bases: 7. Germline lookup yields CDR1 SGDLS and CDR2 YYNGEE.

This clonotype occurred many times. The chain is built from TRBV9 and TRBJ2-3; D unclear. With 0 bases removed from V and 4 bases from J, the gap between germline ends came to 6 bases. The CDR3 covers 13 residues. Germline V gene lookup returns CDR1 SGDLS and CDR2 YYNGEE. The CDR3 is CASSVGLSDTQYF. CDR3 DNA: TGTGCCAGCAGCGTAGGACTCTCAGATACGCAGTATTTT.

This clonotype showed up many times. This chain uses TRBV9 with TRBJ2-5; D is possibly TRBD1 (6 bases). CDR1 and CDR2 (germline): SGDLS, YYNGEE. The V gene lost 3 bases and the J gene lost 2 bases, with 14 bases spanning the gap. The CDR3 consists of 15 residues. The CDR3, as DNA: TGTGCCAGCAGCGCCACAGGGCTATCTCAAGAGACCCAGTACTTC. Its translation is CASSATGLSQETQYF.

This clonotype was observed many times. The chain recombines TRBV9 with TRBJ1-1; the D gene is possibly TRBD1 (5 bases). The germline CDR1 and CDR2 sequences are SGDLS and YYNGEE. This CDR3 is built from 15 residues. Deletions cut 3 bases from V and 1 base from J, with 13 bases between. DNA of the CDR3: TGTGCCAGCAGCGCCCTGGGCGGGGGGAACACTGAAGCTTTCTTT. Amino acids: CASSALGGGNTEAFF.

This clonotype was picked up many times. This chain uses TRBV9 with TRBJ2-3; a weak D match, TRBD2 (6 bases). This CDR3 contains 16 residues. The V end was cut by 8 bases, the J end by 2 bases, with 21 bases between. The germline CDR1 and CDR2 sequences are SGDLS and YYNGEE. CDR3 nucleotides: TGTGCCAGTAACGGCGGCGGGGCTTTCCACACAGATACGCAGTATTTT. Residues: CASNGGGAFHTDTQYF.

This clonotype has ten or more counts. The chain combines TRBV9 with TRBJ1-6, with 7 nucleotides matching TRBD1. In germline, CDR1 is SGDLS, CDR2 YYNGEE. V lost 4 bases to trimming and J lost 10 bases; unmatched junction nucleotides: 5. The CDR3 extends over 13 amino acids. DNA of the CDR3: TGTGCCAGCAGCCCAACAGGGGAGTCACCCCTCCACTTT. Its translation: CASSPTGESPLHF.

This clonotype was counted many times. J is TRBJ1-1 and V is TRBV9, with D tentatively TRBD1 (6 bases). Germline V gene sequence: CDR1 SGDLS, CDR2 YYNGEE. There are 14 residues in the CDR3. Between the trimmed V and J ends, which lost 4 bases and 0 bases, there was a span of 10 bases. The CDR3 spells CASSSRTVNTEAFF. CDR3 DNA sequence: TGTGCCAGCAGCTCCCGGACAGTGAACACTGAAGCTTTCTTT.

This clonotype was observed a few times. The chain carries TRBV9 and TRBJ2-2; 7 bases align to TRBD2. The CDR3 has 18 residues. CDR1 is SGDLS, CDR2 YYNGEE, per germline. The V and J ends lost 0 bases and 6 bases, in that order; junction bases with no gene match: 14. The CDR3 nucleotides are TGTGCCAGCAGCGTAGGATCCGGGGTGGGAGGGATCGCCGGGGAGCTGTTTTTT. It is translated as CASSVGSGVGGIAGELFF.

The genes are TRBV21-1 and TRBJ2-7. TRBV21-1 is a pseudogene segment. This CDR3 contains 12 residues. CDR3 loop: CASSLIPHEQYF. DNA for the CDR3: TGTGCCAGCAGCCTAATCCCCCACGAGCAGTACTTC.

This clonotype was detected many times. V and J are TRBV9 and TRBJ2-3; D uncertain. Germline V gene sequence: CDR1 SGDLS, CDR2 YYNGEE. This CDR3 comprises 14 residues. V shed 5 bases and J shed 1 base, with 11 bases lying between them. The DNA for the CDR3 is TGTGCCAGCAGAGCCGGAACGCGCACAGATACGCAGTATTTT. Translated: CASRAGTRTDTQYF.

This clonotype was detected many times. The chain joins TRBV9 to TRBJ2-7; D is perhaps TRBD1 or TRBD2 (7 bases each). Trimming took off 4 bases at V and 5 bases at J, with 16 bases between the two ends. Germline CDR1 is SGDLS and CDR2 is YYNGEE. The CDR3 is made up of 14 amino acids. Here the CDR3 reads CASSPTGEGHEQYF. The DNA of the CDR3 is TGTGCCAGCAGCCCCACAGGGGAGGGCCACGAGCAGTACTTC.

The table lists this clonotype with many counts. This rearrangement joins TRBV9 to TRBJ2-3; no clear D gene. There are 15 residues in the CDR3. Between the trimmed V and J ends, which lost 0 bases and 1 base, there was a span of 9 bases. Germline V gives CDR1 SGDLS, CDR2 YYNGEE. CDR3 region: CASSVALMGTDTQYF. CDR3 nucleotides: TGTGCCAGCAGCGTAGCACTGATGGGCACAGATACGCAGTATTTT.

This clonotype was found many times. This chain joins TRBV9 and TRBJ1-6; D gene unclear. The germline V and J ends were trimmed by 1 base and 1 base, with 6 bases remaining between them. CDR1 is SGDLS and CDR2 is YYNGEE in the germline V gene. The CDR3 has 15 residues. The CDR3 loop is CASSVSSSYNSPLHF. The CDR3, as DNA: TGTGCCAGCAGCGTAAGCAGTTCCTATAATTCACCCCTCCACTTT.

This clonotype came up many times. The gene calls are TRBV9 and TRBJ1-1; D gene uncertain. This CDR3 has 14 amino acids. V was clipped by 4 bases and J by 3 bases, with 13 bases between them. The germline gives CDR1 SGDLS, CDR2 YYNGEE. Written as DNA, the CDR3 is TGTGCCAGCAGCTGGACGGGTGGGGACACTGAAGCTTTCTTT. Translation: CASSWTGGDTEAFF.

This clonotype has ten or more counts. The chain is built from TRBV9 and TRBJ2-7; no definite D call. The V gene lost 1 base and the J gene lost 0 bases, with 11 bases spanning the gap. There are 15 residues in the CDR3. Germline V gene data show CDR1 as SGDLS and CDR2 as YYNGEE. CDR3 in DNA: TGTGCCAGCAGCGTAAACCCCCAAAGCTCCTACGAGCAGTACTTC. Translating it yields CASSVNPQSSYEQYF.

This clonotype was recorded at least ten times. The gene calls are TRBV9 and TRBJ2-1; TRBD1 is a possible D gene (6 bases). The CDR3 consists of 15 residues. Per the germline V gene, CDR1 is SGDLS and CDR2 is YYNGEE. V was pared by 0 bases and J by 2 bases, with 9 bases between. The chain's CDR3 is CASSVAGAPYNEQFF. As DNA, the CDR3 is TGTGCCAGCAGCGTAGCAGGGGCCCCCTACAATGAGCAGTTCTTC.

There are many counts of this clonotype. The V call is TRBV9, the J call TRBJ1-4, with no clear D. Trimming took 0 bases from V and 6 from J, leaving 15 bases between them. Germline V gene sequence: CDR1 SGDLS, CDR2 YYNGEE. This CDR3 is 16 amino acids long. CDR3 DNA sequence: TGTGCCAGCAGCGTAGGGGCAGCTACCGATTATGAAAAACTGTTTTTT. Protein sequence: CASSVGAATDYEKLFF.